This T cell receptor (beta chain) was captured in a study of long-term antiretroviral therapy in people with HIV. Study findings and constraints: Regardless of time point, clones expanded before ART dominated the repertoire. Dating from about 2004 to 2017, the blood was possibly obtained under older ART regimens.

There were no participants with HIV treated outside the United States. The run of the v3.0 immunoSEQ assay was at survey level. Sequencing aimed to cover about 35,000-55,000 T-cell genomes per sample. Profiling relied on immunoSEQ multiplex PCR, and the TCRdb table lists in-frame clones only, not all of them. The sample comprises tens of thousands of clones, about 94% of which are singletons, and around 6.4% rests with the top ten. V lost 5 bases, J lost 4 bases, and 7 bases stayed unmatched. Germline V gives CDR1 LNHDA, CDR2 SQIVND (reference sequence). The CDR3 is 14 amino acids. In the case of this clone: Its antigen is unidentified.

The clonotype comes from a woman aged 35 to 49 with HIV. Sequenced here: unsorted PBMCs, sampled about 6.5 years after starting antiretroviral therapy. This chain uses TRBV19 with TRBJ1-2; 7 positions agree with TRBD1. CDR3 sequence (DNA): TGTGCCAGTAGTCGGACAGGACCGTCCTATGGCTACACCTTC. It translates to CASSRTGPSYGYTF.